This T cell receptor beta chain was sequenced in a study of blood T cell repertoires in COVID-19 (dated by TCRdb to 2018 to 2021). At the level of the whole study: Samples from collaborators originated in the United States, Italy and Spain and spanned both the acute and convalescent phases of COVID-19. Deeply sampled blood TCRbeta repertoires from subjects exposed to, actively infected with, or recovered from COVID-19 were included in the dataset. The sample metadata nearly always contained a de-identified subject ID, COVID-19 status, age in years and sex. HLA class I and class II types, where available, came from metadata supplied by the sample provider rather than from assay-based typing. The material from the prospective study consisted of cDNA or gDNA derived from T cells, B-cell-depleted T cells, or PBMCs. The repertoires were released in a freely available public database intended as a resource for research on the immune response to SARS-CoV-2. The samples were drawn from the first 160 participants of the ongoing ImmuneRACE study and from 1,254 subjects provided by 6 global collaborators. The paper's findings and limits, for the study overall: Clinical and demographic metadata were provided uncurated, with the amount varying by source and participant.

Collaborating institutions collected whole blood in K2EDTA tubes following their own protocols. For TCRbeta analysis, collaborators shipped samples in one of three forms: frozen whole blood, isolated PBMCs, or DNA extracted from either of those sample types. Of note for this clone: What antigen it recognizes has not been identified. No base qualities exist here, and no much larger clone lies one base off it.

The immunoSEQ Assay, a bias-controlled multiplex PCR, was used to amplify TCRbeta CDR3 regions from genomic DNA. The study's own analysis went as follows. The number of nucleated cells in each sample was estimated from the amplification of reference gene primers within the assay. To quantify the absolute abundance of each unique TCRbeta CDR3 rearrangement, sequence reads were collapsed and filtered. For each sample, productive Simpson clonality was calculated as the square root of Simpson's diversity index over productive rearrangements. TCRdb limited this immuneACCESS table to in-frame rearrangements with V and J called. A share of clones is missing; checked studies link under half to unresolved V genes, and the rest is unexplained. The DNA gave D and trimming, while V, J and clone size come from that table. The sample table records about 330,000 clones; approximately 85% of these occur just once. The top ten hold 6% to 9% of the sample.

The CDR3, cysteine through phenylalanine, is 14 amino acids long. Left in the record is the CDR3 DNA by itself, 42 bases read in frame from the first base. CDR1 LGHNT and CDR2 FRNRAP were looked up in the germline V gene. V has 7 bases trimmed and J has 2 bases trimmed; junction bases matching no gene number 1. Rearrangement joined TRBV12-5 to TRBJ2-1; 11 bases in the middle match TRBD2. This receptor was taken from a human donor in a cohort sampled during active COVID-19. Sequenced input: peripheral blood. The CDR3 here reads CASVAGGPYNEQFF. The nucleotides read TGTGCTAGTGTAGCGGGGGGGCCCTACAATGAGCAGTTCTTC.